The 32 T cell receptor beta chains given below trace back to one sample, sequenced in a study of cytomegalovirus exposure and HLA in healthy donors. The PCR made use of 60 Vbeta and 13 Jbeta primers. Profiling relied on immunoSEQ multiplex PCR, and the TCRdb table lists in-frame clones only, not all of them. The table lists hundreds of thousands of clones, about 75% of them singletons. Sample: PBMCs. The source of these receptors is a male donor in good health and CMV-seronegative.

The CDR3 sequence is CASTRQGAAGGNTGELFF. CDR3 DNA sequence: TGTGCCAGCACCCGACAGGGGGCAGCGGGAGGGAACACCGGGGAGCTGTTTTTT. The rearrangement links TRBV11-1 to TRBJ2-2, with D perhaps TRBD1 (10 bases). The CDR3 is made up of 18 amino acids. V was clipped by 7 bases and J by 1 base, with 22 bases between them. From germline, CDR1 is SGHAT and CDR2 FQDESV (reference sequence).

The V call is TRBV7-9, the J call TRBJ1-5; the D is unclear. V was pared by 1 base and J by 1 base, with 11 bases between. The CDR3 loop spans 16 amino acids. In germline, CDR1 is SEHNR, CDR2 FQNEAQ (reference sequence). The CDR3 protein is CASSLEPGMSNQPQHF. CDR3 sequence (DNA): TGTGCCAGCAGCTTAGAGCCGGGGATGAGCAATCAGCCCCAGCATTTT.

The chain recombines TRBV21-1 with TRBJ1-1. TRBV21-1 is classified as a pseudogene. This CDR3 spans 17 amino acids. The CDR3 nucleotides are TGTGCCAGCAGCAAAGTCCAGCGGGGACCGGCGAACACTGAAGCTTTCTTT. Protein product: CASSKVQRGPANTEAFF.

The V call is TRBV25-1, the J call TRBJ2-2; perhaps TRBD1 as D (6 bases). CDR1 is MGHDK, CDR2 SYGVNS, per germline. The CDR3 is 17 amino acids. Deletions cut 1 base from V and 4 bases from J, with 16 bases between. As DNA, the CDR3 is TGTGCCAGCAGTGAATCCGCAGGGGATCTCAGCACCGGGGAGCTGTTTTTT. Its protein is CASSESAGDLSTGELFF.

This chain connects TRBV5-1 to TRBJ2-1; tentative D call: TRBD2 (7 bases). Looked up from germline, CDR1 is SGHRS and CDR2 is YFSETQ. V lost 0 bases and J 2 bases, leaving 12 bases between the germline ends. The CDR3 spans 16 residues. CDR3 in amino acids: CASSLEWGGPYNEQFF. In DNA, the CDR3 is TGCGCCAGCAGCTTGGAGTGGGGGGGCCCCTACAATGAGCAGTTCTTC.

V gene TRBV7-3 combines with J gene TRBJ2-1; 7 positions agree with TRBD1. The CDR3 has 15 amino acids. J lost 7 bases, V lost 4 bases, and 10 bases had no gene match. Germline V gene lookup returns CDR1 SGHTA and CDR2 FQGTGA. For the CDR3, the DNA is TGTGCCAGCAGCTCCTCCGGGACAGCAGGGAATGAGCAGTTCTTC. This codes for CASSSSGTAGNEQFF.

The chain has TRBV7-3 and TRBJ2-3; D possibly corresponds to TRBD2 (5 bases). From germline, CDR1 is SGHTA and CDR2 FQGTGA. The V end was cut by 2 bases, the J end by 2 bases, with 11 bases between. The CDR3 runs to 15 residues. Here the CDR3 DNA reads TGTGCCAGCAGCTTATTCGGGGTGATCACAGATACGCAGTATTTT. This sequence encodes CASSLFGVITDTQYF.

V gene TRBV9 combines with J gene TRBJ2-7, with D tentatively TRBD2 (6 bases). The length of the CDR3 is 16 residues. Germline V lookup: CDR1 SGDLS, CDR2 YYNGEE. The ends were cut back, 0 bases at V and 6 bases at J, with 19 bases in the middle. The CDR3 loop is CASSVGWGGTLGEQYF. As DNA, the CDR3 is TGTGCCAGCAGCGTAGGCTGGGGCGGGACCTTGGGCGAGCAGTACTTC.

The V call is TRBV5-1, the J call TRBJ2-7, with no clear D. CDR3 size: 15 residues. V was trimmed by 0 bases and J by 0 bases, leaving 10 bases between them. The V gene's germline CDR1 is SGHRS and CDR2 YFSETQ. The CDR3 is CASSLDGRPSYEQYF. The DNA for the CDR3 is TGCGCCAGCAGCTTGGATGGCAGGCCCTCCTACGAGCAGTACTTC.

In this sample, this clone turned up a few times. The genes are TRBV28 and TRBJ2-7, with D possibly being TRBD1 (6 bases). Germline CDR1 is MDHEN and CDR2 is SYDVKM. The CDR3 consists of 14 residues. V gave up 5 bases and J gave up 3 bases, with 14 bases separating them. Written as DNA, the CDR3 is TGTGCCAGCAGTGCCCAGGGGTATCACTACGAGCAGTACTTC. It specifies CASSAQGYHYEQYF.

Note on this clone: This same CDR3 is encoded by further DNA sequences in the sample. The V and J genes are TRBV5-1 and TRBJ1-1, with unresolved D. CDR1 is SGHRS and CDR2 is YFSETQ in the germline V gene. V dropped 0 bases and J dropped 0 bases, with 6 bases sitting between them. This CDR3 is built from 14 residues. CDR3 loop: CASSLGGLNTEAFF. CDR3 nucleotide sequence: TGCGCCAGCAGCTTGGGCGGATTGAACACTGAAGCTTTCTTT.

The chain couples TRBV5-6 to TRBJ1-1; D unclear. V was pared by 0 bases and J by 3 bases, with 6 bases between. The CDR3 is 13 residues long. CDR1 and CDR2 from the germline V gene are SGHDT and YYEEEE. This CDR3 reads CASSLDFYTEAFF. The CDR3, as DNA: TGTGCCAGCAGCTTGGACTTCTACACTGAAGCTTTCTTT.

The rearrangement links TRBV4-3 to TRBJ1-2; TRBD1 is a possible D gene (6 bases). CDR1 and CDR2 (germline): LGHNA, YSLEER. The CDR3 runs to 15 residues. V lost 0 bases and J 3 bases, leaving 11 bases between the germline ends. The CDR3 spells CASSQEGQTYYGYTF. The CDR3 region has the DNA TGCGCCAGCAGCCAAGAAGGACAGACCTACTATGGCTACACCTTC.

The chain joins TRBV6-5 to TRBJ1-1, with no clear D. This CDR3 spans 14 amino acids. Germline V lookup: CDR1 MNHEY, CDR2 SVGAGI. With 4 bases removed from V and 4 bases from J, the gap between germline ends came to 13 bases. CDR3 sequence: CASSFGDFGTEAFF. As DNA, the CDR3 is TGTGCCAGCAGTTTCGGGGATTTCGGCACTGAAGCTTTCTTT.

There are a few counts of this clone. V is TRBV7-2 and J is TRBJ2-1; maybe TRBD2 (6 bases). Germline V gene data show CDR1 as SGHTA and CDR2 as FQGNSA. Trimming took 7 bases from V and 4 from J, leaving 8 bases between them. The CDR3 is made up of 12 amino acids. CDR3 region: CASMGLYNEQFF. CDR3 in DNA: TGTGCCAGCATGGGACTGTACAATGAGCAGTTCTTC.

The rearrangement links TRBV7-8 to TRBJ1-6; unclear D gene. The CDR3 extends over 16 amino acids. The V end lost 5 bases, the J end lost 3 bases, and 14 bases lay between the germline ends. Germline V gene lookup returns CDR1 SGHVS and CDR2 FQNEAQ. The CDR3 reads CASSLTSDFYNSPLHF. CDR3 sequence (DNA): TGTGCCAGCAGCCTCACTTCGGACTTCTATAATTCACCCCTCCACTTT.

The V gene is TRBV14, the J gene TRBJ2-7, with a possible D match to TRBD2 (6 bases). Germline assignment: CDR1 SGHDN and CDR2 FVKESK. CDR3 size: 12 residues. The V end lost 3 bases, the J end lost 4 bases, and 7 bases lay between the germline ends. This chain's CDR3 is CASSQGRYEQYF. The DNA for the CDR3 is TGTGCCAGCAGCCAGGGGAGGTACGAGCAGTACTTC.

The CDR3 is CASSLSVGLADSTDTQYF. CDR3 nucleotides: TGTGCCAGCAGTTTATCGGTAGGACTAGCGGATAGCACAGATACGCAGTATTTT. This rearrangement joins TRBV27 to TRBJ2-3, with 10 bases matching TRBD2. V lost 0 bases to trimming and J lost 0 bases; unmatched junction nucleotides: 6. The CDR3 has 18 amino acids. The germline gives CDR1 MNHEY, CDR2 SMNVEV (reference sequence).

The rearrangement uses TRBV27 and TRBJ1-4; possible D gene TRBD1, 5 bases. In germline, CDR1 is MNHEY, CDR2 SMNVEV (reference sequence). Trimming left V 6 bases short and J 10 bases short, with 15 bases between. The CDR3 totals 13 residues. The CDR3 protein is CASRGGGSVKLFF. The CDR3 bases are TGTGCCAGCAGGGGGGGAGGGAGCGTAAAACTGTTTTTT. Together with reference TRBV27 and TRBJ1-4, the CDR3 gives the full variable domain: EAQVTQNPRYLITVTGKKLTVTCSQNMNHEYMSWYRQDPGLGLRQIYYSMNVEVTDKGDVPEGYKVSRKEKRNFPLILESPSPNQTSLYFCASRGGGSVKLFFGSGTQLSVL.

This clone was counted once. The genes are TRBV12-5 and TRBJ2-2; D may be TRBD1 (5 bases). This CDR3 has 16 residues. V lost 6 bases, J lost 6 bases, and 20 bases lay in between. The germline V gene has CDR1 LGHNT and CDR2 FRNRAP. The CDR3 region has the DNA TGTGCTAGTGGCCACACCGACGCAGGGCCCGCCGGGGAGCTGTTTTTT. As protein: CASGHTDAGPAGELFF.

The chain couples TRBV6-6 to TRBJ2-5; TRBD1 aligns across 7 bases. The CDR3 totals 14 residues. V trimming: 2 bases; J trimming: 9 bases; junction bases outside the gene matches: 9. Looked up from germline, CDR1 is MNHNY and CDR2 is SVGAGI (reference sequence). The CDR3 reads CASSYQGQKGAQYF. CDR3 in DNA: TGTGCCAGCAGTTACCAGGGACAGAAAGGTGCCCAGTACTTC.

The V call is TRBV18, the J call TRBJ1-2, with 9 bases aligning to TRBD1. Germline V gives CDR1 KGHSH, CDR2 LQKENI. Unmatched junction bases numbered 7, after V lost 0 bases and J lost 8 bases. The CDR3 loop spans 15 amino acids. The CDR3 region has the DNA TGTGCCAGCTCACCACCGATACAGGGGGCAGGGGGCTACACCTTC. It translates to CASSPPIQGAGGYTF.

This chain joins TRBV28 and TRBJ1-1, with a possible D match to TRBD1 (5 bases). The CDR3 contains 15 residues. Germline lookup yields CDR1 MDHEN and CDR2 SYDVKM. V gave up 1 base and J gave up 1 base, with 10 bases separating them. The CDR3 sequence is CASSLFARENTEAFF. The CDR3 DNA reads TGTGCCAGCAGTTTATTCGCCAGGGAGAACACTGAAGCTTTCTTT. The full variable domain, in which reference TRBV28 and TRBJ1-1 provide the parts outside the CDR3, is DVKVTQSSRYLVKRTGEKVFLECVQDMDHENMFWYRQDPGLGLRLIYFSYDVKMKEKGDIPEGYSVSREKKERFSLILESASTNQTSMYLCASSLFARENTEAFFGQGTRLTVV.

The CDR3 spells CASSAGVNEQFF. The DNA for the CDR3 is TGTGCCAGTTCCGCGGGGGTGAATGAGCAGTTCTTC. The chain is built from TRBV19 and TRBJ2-1; 7 bases match TRBD2. The V and J ends lost 8 bases and 7 bases, in that order; junction bases with no gene match: 5. The CDR3 sequence is 12 residues long. The germline V gene has CDR1 LNHDA and CDR2 SQIVND (reference sequence).

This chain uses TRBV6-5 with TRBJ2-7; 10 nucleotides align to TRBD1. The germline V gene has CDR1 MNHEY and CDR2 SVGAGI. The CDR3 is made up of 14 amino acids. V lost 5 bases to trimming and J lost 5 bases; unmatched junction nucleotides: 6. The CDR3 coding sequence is TGTGCCAGCAGTCCTACCGGGACAGGGGACGAGCAGTACTTC. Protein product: CASSPTGTGDEQYF.

CDR3 coding DNA: TGTGCCACAGGGGGACAGCCGGAAACCTACGAGCAGTACTTC. Encoded protein: CATGGQPETYEQYF. V is TRBV10-3 and J is TRBJ2-7, with 7 bases lining up with TRBD1. Trimming cost V 10 bases and J 2 bases; bases outside gene matches: 11. Germline V gene lookup returns CDR1 ENHRY and CDR2 SYGVKD. CDR3 size: 14 residues.

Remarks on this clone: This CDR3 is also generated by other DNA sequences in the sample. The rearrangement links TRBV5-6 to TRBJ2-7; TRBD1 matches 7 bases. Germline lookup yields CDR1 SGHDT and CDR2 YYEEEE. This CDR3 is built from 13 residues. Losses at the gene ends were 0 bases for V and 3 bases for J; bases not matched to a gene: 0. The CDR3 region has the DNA TGTGCCAGCAGCTTGGACAGGGGCTACGAGCAGTACTTC. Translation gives CASSLDRGYEQYF.

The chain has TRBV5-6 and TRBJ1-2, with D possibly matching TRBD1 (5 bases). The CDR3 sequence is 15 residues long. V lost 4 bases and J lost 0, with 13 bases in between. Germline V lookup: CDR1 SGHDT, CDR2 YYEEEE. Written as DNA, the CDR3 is TGTGCCAGCAGCCTTGCGACGGGGGCTAACTATGGCTACACCTTC. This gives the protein CASSLATGANYGYTF.

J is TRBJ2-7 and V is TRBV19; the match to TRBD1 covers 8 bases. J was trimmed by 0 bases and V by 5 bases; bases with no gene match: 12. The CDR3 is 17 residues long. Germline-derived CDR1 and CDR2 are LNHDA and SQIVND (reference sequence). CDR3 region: CASSQLRTGLSSYEQYF. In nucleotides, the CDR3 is TGTGCCAGTAGTCAACTTCGGACAGGGTTGAGCTCCTACGAGCAGTACTTC. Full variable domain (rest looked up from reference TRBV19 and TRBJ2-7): DGGITQSPKYLFRKEGQNVTLSCEQNLNHDAMYWYRQDPGQGLRLIYYSQIVNDFQKGDIAEGYSVSREKKESFPLTVTSAQKNPTAFYLCASSQLRTGLSSYEQYFGPGTRLTVT.

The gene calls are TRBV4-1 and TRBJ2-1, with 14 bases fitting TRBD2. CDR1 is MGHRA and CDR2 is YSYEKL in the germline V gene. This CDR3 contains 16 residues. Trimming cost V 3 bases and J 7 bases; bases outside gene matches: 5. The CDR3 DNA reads TGCGCCAGCAGCCAGGGACTAGCGGGAGTTCGGAATGAGCAGTTCTTC. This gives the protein CASSQGLAGVRNEQFF.

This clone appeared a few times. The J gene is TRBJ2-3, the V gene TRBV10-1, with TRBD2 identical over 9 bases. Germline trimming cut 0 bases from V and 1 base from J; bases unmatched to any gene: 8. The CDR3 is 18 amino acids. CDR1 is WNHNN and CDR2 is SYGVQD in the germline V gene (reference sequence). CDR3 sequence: CASSESPTSGTCTDTQYF. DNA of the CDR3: TGCGCCAGCAGTGAGTCCCCGACTAGCGGAACCTGCACAGATACGCAGTATTTT.

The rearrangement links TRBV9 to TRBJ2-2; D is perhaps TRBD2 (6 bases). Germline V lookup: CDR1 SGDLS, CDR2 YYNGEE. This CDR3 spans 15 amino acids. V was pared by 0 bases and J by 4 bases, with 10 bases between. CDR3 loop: CASSVDGSTTGELFF. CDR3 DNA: TGTGCCAGCAGCGTAGACGGGAGTACCACCGGGGAGCTGTTTTTT.